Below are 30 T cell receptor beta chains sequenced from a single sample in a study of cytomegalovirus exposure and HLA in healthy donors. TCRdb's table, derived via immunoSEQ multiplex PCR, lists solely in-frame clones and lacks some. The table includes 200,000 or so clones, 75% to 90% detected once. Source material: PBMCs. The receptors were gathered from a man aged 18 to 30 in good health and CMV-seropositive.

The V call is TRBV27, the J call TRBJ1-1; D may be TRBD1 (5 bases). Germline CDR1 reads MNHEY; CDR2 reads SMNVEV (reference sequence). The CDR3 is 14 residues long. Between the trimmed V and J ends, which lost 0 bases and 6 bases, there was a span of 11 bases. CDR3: CASSLSTGSSEAFF. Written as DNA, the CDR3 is TGTGCCAGCAGTTTATCTACAGGCTCGTCTGAAGCTTTCTTT.

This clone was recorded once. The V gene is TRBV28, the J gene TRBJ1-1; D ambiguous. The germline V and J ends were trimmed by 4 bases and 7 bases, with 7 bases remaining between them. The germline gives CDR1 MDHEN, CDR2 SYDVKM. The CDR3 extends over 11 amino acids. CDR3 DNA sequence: TGTGCCAGCAGTTCATACAGTGAAGCTTTCTTT. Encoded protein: CASSSYSEAFF.

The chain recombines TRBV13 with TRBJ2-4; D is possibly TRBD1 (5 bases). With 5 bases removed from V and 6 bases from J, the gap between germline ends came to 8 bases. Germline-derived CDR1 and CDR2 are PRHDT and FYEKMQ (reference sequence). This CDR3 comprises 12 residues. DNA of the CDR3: TGTGCCAGCAGCGGCGACAGAAACATTCAGTACTTC. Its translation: CASSGDRNIQYF.

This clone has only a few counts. CDR3 amino acids: CAWSPVPRGYTF. CDR3 nucleotides: TGTGCCTGGAGTCCCGTCCCGAGAGGCTACACCTTC. The rearrangement links TRBV30 to TRBJ1-2; D call uncertain. CDR3 length equals 12 residues. Germline CDR1 is GTSNPN and CDR2 is SVGIG (reference sequence). V lost 2 bases, J lost 8 bases, and 12 bases lay in between.

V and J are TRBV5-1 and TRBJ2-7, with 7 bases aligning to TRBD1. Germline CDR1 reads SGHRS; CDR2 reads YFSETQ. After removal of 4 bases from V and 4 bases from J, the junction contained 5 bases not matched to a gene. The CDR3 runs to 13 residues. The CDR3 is CASSADRLYEQYF. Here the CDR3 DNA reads TGCGCCAGCAGCGCGGACAGGCTTTACGAGCAGTACTTC.

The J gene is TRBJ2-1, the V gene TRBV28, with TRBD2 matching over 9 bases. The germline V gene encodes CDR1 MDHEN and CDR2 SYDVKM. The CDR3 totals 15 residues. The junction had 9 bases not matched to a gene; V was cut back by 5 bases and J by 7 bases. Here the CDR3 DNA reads TGTGCCAGCAGTATCATAGCGGGAGTTTGGAATGAGCAGTTCTTC. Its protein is CASSIIAGVWNEQFF.

CDR3 region: CASSPSKLGQRQETQYF. DNA of the CDR3: TGTGCCAGCAGCCCCTCGAAGCTAGGACAGCGACAAGAGACCCAGTACTTC. The chain joins TRBV11-2 to TRBJ2-5, with a possible D match to TRBD1 (6 bases). CDR1 is SGHAT and CDR2 is FQNNGV in the germline V gene. V lost 5 bases, J lost 2 bases, and 21 bases lay in between. There are 17 residues in the CDR3.

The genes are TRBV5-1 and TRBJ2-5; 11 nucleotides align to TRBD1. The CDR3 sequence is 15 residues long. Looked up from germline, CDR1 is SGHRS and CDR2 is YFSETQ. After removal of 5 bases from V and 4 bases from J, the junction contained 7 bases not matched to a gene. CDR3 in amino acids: CASRPGQGAGETQYF. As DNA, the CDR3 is TGCGCCAGCAGGCCTGGACAGGGGGCTGGAGAGACCCAGTACTTC.

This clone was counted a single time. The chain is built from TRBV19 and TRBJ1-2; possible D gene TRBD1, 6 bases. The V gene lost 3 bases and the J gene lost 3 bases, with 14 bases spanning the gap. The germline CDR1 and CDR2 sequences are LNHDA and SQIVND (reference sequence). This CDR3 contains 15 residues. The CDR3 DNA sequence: TGTGCCAGTAGTATTCCGCGGGGGCCGGACTATGGCTACACCTTC. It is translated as CASSIPRGPDYGYTF.

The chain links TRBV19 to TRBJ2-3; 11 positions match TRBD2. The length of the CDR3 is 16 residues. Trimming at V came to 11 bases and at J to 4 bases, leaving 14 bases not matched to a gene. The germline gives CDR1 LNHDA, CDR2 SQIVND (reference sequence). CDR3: CAASSITSGSSDTQYF. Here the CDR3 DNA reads TGTGCCGCCAGTAGTATTACTAGCGGGAGTTCAGATACGCAGTATTTT.

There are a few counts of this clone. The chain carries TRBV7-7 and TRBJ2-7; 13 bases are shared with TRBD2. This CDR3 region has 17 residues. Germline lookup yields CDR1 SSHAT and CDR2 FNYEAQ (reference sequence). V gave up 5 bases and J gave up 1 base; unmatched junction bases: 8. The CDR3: CASSEGLAGLESYEQYF. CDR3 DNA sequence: TGTGCCAGCAGCGAGGGACTAGCGGGATTAGAATCCTACGAGCAGTACTTC.

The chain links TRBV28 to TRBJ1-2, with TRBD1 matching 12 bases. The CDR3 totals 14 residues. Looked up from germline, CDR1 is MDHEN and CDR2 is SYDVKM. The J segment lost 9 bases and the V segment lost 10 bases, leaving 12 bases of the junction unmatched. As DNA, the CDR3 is TGTGCCACCCTAAACCGGGACAGGGGGCCCAGCTACACCTTC. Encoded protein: CATLNRDRGPSYTF.

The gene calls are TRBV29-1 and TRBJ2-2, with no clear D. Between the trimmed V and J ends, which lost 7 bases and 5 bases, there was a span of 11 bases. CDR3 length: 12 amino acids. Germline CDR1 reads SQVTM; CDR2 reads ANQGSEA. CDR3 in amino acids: CSAPIITGELFF. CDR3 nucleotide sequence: TGCAGCGCTCCTATAATAACCGGGGAGCTGTTTTTT.

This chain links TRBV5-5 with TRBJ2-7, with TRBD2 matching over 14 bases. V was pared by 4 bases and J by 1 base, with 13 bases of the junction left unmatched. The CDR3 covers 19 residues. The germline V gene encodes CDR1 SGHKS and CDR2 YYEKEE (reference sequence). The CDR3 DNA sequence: TGTGCCAGCAGCCGGATCGTGGGACTAGCGGGAGTGGGGTCCTACGAGCAGTACTTC. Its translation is CASSRIVGLAGVGSYEQYF.

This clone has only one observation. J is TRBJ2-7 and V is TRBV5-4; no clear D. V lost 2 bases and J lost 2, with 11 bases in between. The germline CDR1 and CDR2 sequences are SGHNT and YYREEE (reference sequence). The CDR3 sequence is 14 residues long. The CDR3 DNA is TGTGCCAGCAGCTTCGCAGCGAGTACCTACGAGCAGTACTTC. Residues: CASSFAASTYEQYF.

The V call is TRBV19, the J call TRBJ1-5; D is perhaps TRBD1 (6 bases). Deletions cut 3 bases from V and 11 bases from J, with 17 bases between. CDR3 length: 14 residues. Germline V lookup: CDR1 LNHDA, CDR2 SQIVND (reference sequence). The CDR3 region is CASSILGQGRAQHF. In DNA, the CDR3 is TGTGCCAGTAGTATCCTCGGGCAGGGGAGGGCCCAGCATTTT.

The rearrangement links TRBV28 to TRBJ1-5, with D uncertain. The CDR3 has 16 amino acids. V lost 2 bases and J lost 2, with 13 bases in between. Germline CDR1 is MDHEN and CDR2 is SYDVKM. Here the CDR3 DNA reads TGTGCCAGCAGTTTAGACATCGGTTGGGGCAATCAGCCCCAGCATTTT. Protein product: CASSLDIGWGNQPQHF.

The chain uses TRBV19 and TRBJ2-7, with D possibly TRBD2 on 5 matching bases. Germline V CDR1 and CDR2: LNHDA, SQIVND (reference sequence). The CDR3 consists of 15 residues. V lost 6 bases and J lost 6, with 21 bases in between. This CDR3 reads CASSLNLGVLSEQYF. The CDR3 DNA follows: TGTGCCAGTAGCCTAAACCTCGGGGTGTTGTCCGAGCAGTACTTC.

The CDR3 reads CASSPKQGGYTYEQYF. For the CDR3, the DNA is TGTGCCAGCTCACCAAAGCAGGGGGGTTATACCTACGAGCAGTACTTC. The chain is built from TRBV18 and TRBJ2-7; possible D gene TRBD1, 7 bases. The CDR3 has 16 amino acids. Germline CDR1 reads KGHSH; CDR2 reads LQKENI. V shed 2 bases and J shed 2 bases, with 16 bases lying between them. The whole variable domain, remainder taken from reference TRBV18 and TRBJ2-7, is NAGVMQNPRHLVRRRGQEARLRCSPMKGHSHVYWYRQLPEEGLKFMVYLQKENIIDESGMPKERFSAEFPKEGPSILRIQQVVRGDSAAYFCASSPKQGGYTYEQYFGPGTRLTVT.

CDR3 coding DNA: TGCAGCGTTGGTCGCGAGGGGGCCTACAATGAGCAGTTCTTC. This sequence encodes CSVGREGAYNEQFF. The rearrangement uses TRBV29-1 and TRBJ2-1; D perhaps matches TRBD1 (6 bases). The CDR3 has 14 residues. Germline V gene lookup returns CDR1 SQVTM and CDR2 ANQGSEA. V was trimmed by 4 bases and J by 2 bases, leaving 12 bases between them.

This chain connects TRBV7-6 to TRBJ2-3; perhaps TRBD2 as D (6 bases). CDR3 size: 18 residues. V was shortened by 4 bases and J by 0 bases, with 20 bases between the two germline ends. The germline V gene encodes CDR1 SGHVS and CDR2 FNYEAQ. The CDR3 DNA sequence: TGTGCCAGCAGCTCTCTCGCGGGAATCTCTACTAGCACAGATACGCAGTATTTT. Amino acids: CASSSLAGISTSTDTQYF.

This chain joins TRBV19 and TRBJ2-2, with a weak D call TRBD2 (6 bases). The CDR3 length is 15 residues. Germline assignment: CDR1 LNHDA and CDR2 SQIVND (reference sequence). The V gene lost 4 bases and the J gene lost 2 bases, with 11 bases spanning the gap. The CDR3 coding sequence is TGTGCCAGTAGTACATCCGGGAGTAACACCGGGGAGCTGTTTTTT. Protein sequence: CASSTSGSNTGELFF.

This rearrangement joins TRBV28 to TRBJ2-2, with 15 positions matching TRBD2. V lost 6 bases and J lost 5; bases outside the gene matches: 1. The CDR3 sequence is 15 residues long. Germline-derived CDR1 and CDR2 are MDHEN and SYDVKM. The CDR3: CASRGLAGGTGELFF. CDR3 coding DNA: TGTGCCAGCAGGGGACTAGCGGGAGGAACCGGGGAGCTGTTTTTT.

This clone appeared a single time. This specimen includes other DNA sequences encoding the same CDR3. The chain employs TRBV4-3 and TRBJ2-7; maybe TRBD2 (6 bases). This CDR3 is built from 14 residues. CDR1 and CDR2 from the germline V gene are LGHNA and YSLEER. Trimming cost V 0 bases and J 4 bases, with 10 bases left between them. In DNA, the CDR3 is TGCGCCAGCAGCCAAGAGGGGAGGAGTTACGAGCAGTACTTC. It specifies CASSQEGRSYEQYF.

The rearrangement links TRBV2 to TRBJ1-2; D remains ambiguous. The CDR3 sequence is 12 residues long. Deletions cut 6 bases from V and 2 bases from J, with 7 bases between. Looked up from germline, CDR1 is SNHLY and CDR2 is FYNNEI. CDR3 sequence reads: CASRGGNYGYTF. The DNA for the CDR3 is TGTGCCAGCAGAGGAGGGAACTATGGCTACACCTTC.

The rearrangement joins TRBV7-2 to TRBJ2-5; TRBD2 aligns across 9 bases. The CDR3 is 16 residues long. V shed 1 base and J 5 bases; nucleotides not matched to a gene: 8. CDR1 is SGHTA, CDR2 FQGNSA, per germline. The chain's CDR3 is CASSLGLAGTSETQYF. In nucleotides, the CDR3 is TGTGCCAGCAGCTTAGGCCTAGCGGGAACCTCTGAGACCCAGTACTTC.

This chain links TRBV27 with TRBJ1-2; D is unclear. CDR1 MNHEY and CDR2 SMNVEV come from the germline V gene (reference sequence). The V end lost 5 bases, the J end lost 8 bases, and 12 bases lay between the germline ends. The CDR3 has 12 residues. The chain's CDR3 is CASSARAGGYTF. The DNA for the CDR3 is TGTGCCAGCAGTGCCCGTGCGGGCGGCTACACCTTC.

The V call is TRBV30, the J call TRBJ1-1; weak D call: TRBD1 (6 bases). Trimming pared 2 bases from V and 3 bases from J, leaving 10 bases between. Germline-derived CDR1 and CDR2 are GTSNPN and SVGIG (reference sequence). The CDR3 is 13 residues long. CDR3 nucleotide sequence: TGTGCCTGGAGTCAGGGGATGGACACTGAAGCTTTCTTT. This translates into CAWSQGMDTEAFF.

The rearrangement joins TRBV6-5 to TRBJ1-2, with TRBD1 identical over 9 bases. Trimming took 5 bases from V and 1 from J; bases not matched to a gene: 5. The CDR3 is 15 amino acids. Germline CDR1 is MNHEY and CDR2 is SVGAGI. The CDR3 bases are TGTGCCAGCAGTCGTCCGGGACAGGGTAACTATGGCTACACCTTC. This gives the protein CASSRPGQGNYGYTF.

DNA for the CDR3: TGCAGCGTTGAGGGCTATGAGAGCGGGGCTGAAGCTTTCTTT. Its protein product is CSVEGYESGAEAFF. This chain links TRBV29-1 with TRBJ1-1; no reliable D call. V dropped 3 bases and J dropped 6 bases, with 17 bases sitting between them. The germline CDR1 and CDR2 sequences are SQVTM and ANQGSEA. This CDR3 has 14 residues.